This T cell receptor beta chain originates from a study of identical twins. TCRdb reanalysed the 5' RACE reads using MiXCR and keeps one entry per CDR3 protein. This sample has just under 650,000 distinct CDR3 sequences, with under 8.5% found just once. Germline CDR1 is SNHLY and CDR2 is FYNNEI. The V end lost 5 bases, the J end lost 2 bases, and 10 bases lay between the germline ends. The CDR3 covers 14 residues. These same records also appear under a second study, on yellow fever vaccine responses in identical twins.

The source of this sequence is a woman aged 18-35 years in good health. This chain uses TRBV2 with TRBJ1-5; D not certain. Source material: PBMCs. In DNA form, the CDR3 reads TGTGCCAGCAGTACCCCTGGGGGCAATCAGCCCCAGCATTTT. Its translation: CASSTPGGNQPQHF. Full variable domain (rest looked up from reference TRBV2 and TRBJ1-5): EPEVTQTPSHQVTQMGQEVILRCVPISNHLYFYWYRQILGQKVEFLVSFYNNEISEKSEIFDDQFSVERPDGSNFTLKIRSTKLEDSAMYFCASSTPGGNQPQHFGDGTRLSIL.